This TCR beta chain is drawn from a study of T cells in tuberculosis. Germline values: CDR1 MNHEY, CDR2 SMNVEV (reference sequence). The CDR3 loop spans 17 amino acids. Trimming took 5 bases from V and 5 from J, leaving 23 bases between them. A note on this clone: Antigen specificity is unknown.

Sequencing was performed with immunoSEQ multiplex PCR; in TCRdb, only in-frame clones are kept and a portion is missing. The sample yields tens of thousands of clones, just over 90% seen once. The study, taken as a whole, reports: Active tuberculosis patients had shorter CDR3-alpha; the beta difference was nonsignificant. Classification accuracy was 80% to 90% (AUROC over 0.85) with the GMM-specific repertoire.

Sequenced input: PBMCs. The sequence came from a donor aged 10 to 29 with latent tuberculosis or without tuberculosis infection. V gene TRBV27 combines with J gene TRBJ2-3; perhaps TRBD1 as D (6 bases). The DNA for the CDR3 is TGTGCCAGCAGTGGCTACAGGGTACGGTTTATAGGAGATACGCAGTATTTT. Protein sequence: CASSGYRVRFIGDTQYF.